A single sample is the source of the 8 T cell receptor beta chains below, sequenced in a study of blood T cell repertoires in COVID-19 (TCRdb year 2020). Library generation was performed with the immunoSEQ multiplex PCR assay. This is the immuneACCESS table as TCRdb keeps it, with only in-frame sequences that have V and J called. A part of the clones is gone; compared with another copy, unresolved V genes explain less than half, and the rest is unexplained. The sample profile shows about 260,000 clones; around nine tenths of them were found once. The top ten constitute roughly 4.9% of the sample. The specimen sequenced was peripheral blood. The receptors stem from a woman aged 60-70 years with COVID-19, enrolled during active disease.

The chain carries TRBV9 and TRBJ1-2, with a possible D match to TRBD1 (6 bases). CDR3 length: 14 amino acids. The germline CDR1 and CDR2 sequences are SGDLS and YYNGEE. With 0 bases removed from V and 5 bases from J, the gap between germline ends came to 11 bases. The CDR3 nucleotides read TGTGCCAGCAGCGTAGATACCAGGGGATATGGCTACACCTTC. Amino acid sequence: CASSVDTRGYGYTF.

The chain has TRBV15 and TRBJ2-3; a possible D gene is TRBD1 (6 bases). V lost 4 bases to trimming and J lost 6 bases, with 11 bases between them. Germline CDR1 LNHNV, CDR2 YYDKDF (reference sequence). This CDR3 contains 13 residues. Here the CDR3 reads CATSTGTSDTQYF. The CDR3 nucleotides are TGTGCCACCAGCACAGGGACAAGTGATACGCAGTATTTT. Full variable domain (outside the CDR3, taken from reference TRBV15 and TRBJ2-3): DAMVIQNPRYQVTQFGKPVTLSCSQTLNHNVMYWYQQKSSQAPKLLFHYYDKDFNNEADTPDNFQSRRPNTSFCFLDIRSPGLGDTAMYLCATSTGTSDTQYFGPGTRLTVL.

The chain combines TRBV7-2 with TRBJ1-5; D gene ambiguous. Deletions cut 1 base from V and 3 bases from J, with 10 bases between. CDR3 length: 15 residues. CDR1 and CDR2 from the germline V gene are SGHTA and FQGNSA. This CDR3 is CASSLDRRHNQPQHF. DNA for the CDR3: TGTGCCAGCAGCTTAGACCGCAGACACAATCAGCCCCAGCATTTT.

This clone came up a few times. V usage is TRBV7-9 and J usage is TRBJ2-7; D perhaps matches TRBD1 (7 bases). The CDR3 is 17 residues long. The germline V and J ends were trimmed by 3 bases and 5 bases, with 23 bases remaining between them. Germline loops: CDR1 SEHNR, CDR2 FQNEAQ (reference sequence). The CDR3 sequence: CASSLGLGQGGNNEQYF. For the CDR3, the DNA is TGTGCCAGCAGCTTGGGCCTAGGCCAGGGGGGTAATAACGAGCAGTACTTC.

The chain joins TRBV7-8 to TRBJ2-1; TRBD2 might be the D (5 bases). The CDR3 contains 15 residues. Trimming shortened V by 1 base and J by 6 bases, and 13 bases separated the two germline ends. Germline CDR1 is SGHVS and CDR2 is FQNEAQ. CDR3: CASSLVRGRSNEQFF. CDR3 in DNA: TGTGCCAGCAGCTTAGTACGTGGGAGAAGCAATGAGCAGTTCTTC.

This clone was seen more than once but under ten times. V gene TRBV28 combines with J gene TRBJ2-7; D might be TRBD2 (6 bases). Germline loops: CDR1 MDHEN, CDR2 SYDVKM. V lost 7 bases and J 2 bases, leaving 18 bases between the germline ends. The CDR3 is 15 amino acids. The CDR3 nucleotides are TGTGCCAGCATCCCTGCCGGGGGTCCCACCTACGAGCAGTACTTC. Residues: CASIPAGGPTYEQYF.

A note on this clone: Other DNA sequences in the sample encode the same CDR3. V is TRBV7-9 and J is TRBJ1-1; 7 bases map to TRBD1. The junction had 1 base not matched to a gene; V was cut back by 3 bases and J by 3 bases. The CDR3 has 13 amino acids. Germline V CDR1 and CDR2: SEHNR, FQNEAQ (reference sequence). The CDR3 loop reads CASSLQGDTEAFF. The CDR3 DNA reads TGTGCCAGCAGCTTGCAGGGGGACACTGAAGCTTTCTTT.

The CDR3 bases are TGTGCCAGCAGCTTAGTAATGGCGGGAGGGCGTGATGAGCAGTTCTTC. It encodes CASSLVMAGGRDEQFF. J is TRBJ2-1 and V is TRBV7-8; 9 positions agree with TRBD2. Germline V gene sequence: CDR1 SGHVS, CDR2 FQNEAQ. The CDR3 runs 16 residues. With 1 base clipped from V and 8 bases from J, the junction kept 9 bases outside the gene matches.